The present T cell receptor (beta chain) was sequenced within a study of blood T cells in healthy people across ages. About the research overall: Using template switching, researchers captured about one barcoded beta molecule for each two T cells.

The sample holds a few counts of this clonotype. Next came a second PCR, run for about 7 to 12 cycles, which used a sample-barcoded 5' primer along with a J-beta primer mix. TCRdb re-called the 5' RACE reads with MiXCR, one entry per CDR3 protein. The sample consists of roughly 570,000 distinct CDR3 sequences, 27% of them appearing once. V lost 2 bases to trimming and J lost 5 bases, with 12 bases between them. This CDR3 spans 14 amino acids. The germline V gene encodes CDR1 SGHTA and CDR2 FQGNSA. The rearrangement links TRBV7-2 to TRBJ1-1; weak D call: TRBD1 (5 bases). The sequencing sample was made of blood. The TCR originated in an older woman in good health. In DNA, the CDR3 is TGTGCCAGCAGCTTATCGACCCGGGGGACTGAAGCTTTCTTT. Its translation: CASSLSTRGTEAFF.